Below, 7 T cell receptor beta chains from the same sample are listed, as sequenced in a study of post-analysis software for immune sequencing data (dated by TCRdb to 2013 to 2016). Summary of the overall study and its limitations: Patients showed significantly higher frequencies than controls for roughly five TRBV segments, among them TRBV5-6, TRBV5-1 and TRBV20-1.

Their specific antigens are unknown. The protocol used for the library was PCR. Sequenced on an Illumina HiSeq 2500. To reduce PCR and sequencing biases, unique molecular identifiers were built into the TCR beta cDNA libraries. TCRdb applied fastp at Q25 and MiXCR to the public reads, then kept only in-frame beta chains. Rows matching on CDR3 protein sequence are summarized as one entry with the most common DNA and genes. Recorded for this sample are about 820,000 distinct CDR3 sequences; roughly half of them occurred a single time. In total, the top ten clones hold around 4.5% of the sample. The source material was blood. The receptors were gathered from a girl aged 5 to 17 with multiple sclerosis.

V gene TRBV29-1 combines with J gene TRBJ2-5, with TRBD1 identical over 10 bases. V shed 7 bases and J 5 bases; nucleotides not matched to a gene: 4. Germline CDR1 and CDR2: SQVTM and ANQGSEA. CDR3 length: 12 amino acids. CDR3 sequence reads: CSGTGGYETQYF. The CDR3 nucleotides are TGCAGCGGGACAGGGGGTTACGAGACCCAGTACTTC.

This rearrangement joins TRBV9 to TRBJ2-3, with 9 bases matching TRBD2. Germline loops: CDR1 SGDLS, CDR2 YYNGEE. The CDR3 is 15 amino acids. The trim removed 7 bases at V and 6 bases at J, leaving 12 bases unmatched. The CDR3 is CASGLSGSALDTQYF. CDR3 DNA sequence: TGTGCCAGCGGCCTTAGCGGGAGTGCATTGGATACGCAGTATTTT. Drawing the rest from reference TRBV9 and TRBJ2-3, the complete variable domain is DSGVTQTPKHLITATGQRVTLRCSPRSGDLSVYWYQQSLDQGLQFLIQYYNGEERAKGNILERFSAQQFPDLHSELNLSSLELGDSALYFCASGLSGSALDTQYFGPGTRLTVL.

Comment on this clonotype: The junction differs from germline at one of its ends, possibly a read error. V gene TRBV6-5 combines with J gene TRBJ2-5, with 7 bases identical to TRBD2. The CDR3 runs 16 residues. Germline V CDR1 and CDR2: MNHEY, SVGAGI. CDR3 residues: CVSSFGTKGGKETQYF. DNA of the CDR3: TGTGTCAGCAGTTTCGGGACTAAGGGTGGGAAAGAGACCCAGTACTTC.

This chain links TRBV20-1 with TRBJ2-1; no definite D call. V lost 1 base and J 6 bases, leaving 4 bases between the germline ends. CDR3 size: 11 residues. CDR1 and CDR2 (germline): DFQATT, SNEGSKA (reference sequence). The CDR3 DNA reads TGCAGTGCTAGAGTCATCAATGAGCAGTTCTTC. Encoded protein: CSARVINEQFF.

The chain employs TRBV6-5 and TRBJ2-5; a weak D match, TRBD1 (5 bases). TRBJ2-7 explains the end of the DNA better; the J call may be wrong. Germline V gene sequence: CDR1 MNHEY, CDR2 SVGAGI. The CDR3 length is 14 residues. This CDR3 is CASRPSAGIYEQYF. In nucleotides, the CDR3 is TGTGCCAGCAGACCTTCAGCAGGGATCTACGAGCAGTACTTC.

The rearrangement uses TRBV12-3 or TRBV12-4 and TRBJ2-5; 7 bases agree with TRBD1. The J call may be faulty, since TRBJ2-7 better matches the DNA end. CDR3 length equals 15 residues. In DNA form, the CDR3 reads TGTGCCAGCAGTTCTGGGACAGTTCAGGTCTACGAGCAGTACTTC. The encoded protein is CASSSGTVQVYEQYF.

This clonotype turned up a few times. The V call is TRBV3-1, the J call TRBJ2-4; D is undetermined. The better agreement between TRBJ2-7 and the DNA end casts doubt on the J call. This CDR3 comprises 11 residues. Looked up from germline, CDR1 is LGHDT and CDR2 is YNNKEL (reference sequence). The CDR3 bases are TGTGCCAGCAGCCTATCCCTCGAGCAGTACTTC. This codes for CASSLSLEQYF.